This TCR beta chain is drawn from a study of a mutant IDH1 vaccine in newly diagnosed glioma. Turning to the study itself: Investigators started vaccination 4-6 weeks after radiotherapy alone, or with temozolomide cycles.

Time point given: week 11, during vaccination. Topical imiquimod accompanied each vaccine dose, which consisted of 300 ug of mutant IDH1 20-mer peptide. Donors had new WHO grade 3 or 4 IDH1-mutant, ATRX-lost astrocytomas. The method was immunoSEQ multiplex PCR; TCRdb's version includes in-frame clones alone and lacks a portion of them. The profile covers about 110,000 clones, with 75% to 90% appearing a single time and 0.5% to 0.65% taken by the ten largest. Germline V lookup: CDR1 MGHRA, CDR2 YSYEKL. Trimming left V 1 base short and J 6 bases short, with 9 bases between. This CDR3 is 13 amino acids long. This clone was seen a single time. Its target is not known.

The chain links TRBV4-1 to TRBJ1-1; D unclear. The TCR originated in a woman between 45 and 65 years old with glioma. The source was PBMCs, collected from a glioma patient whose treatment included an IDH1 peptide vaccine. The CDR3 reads CASSQVRAAEAFF. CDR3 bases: TGCGCCAGCAGCCAAGTTAGAGCAGCTGAAGCTTTCTTT.